This TCR beta chain came from a study of blood T cell repertoires in COVID-19. Profiling relied on immunoSEQ multiplex PCR, and the TCRdb table lists in-frame clones only, not all of them. This table holds fewer than 300,000 clones, 70% to 90% found once. Patients in Seattle were enrolled during active infection, then followed longitudinally. This clonotype was obtained from a woman between 45 and 60 years old with COVID-19, enrolled during active disease. Sequenced sample: peripheral blood.

DNA of the CDR3: TGTGCCTGGAGTATCAGGCGGGGGGTCTACAATGAGCAGTTCTTC. Amino acid sequence: CAWSIRRGVYNEQFF. This chain connects TRBV30 to TRBJ2-1; 8 bases align to TRBD2. The CDR3 has 15 residues. In germline, CDR1 is GTSNPN, CDR2 SVGIG (reference sequence). V lost 2 bases, J lost 3 bases, and 6 bases stayed unmatched.